This T cell receptor (beta chain) was sequenced for a study of cytomegalovirus exposure and HLA in healthy donors (TCRdb year 2017). General notes on the study: The 700 or so repertoires of the first cohort and the roughly 110 validation repertoires were produced on the same platform, according to a later analysis. To predict cytomegalovirus infection status, the study brought together high-throughput TCR immunosequencing, statistical association of individual TCRs with disease status, and machine learning. The aim of the study was to test whether cataloging public T cell receptors could identify signatures of past pathogen exposure. In addition to the first cohort of about 650 subjects, a separate validation cohort of 120 different subjects was used. Overall results and qualifications from the work: A later analysis had no HLA typing for the validation cohort, so co-occurrence there was scored across all 110 or so repertoires. In a later analysis, TCRs clustered in the first cohort were found to also tend to co-occur in the roughly 120 validation repertoires, with 85% to 95% of cluster scores above 0. Most TCR sequences were seen in very few donors, while some public TCRs were found in many individuals. A few of the identified cytomegalovirus-associated TCR beta chains were confirmed in vitro to be specific for cytomegalovirus antigens. The study gave a list of 150 to 200 TCR beta chains associated with cytomegalovirus. Cytomegalovirus status was reported to be diagnosed by the classifier with high specificity and sensitivity in both the original and validation cohorts. The authors suggested that the approach could potentially be generalized to other disease states and immunological phenotypes.

This clone was found once. Its antigen remains undetermined. Base qualities are not recorded, but no much larger clone differs from it by a single base. The donors were included in the validation cohort of over a hundred subjects, a group kept apart from the approximately 690-subject first cohort. According to the germline V gene (reference sequence), CDR1 reads WNHNN and CDR2 reads SYGVQD. Inclusive of the bounding cysteine and phenylalanine, the CDR3 is 14 residues long. CDR3 DNA only is kept here, 42 bases in frame from base 1. V trim: 0 bases; J trim: 11 bases; unmatched bases: 6. The library was made by the immunoSEQ multiplex PCR assay. For the original study's pipeline: A statistical classification framework was built for diagnosing cytomegalovirus status from the catalog of TCR beta chain sequences. The source is immuneACCESS, and TCRdb retained only in-frame sequences with V and J called. Part of the clones is not carried over; for the studies checked, unresolved V genes explain less than half of this, and the remainder is unexplained. V and J calls and clone size are as listed in that table; D and trimming were resolved from the DNA. The sample has under 100,000 clones on record, approximately 96% of them singletons. Clones ranked in the top ten supply roughly 1.3% of the sample.

Sequenced material: PBMCs. This receptor chain uses TRBV10-1 and TRBJ1-4, with TRBD1 matching 7 junction bases. The source is a woman younger than 35 in good health and CMV-seronegative. CDR3 sequence: CASSESSSGGKLFF. The nucleotide sequence is TGCGCCAGCAGTGAGTCCTCCTCAGGGGGGAAACTGTTTTTT.